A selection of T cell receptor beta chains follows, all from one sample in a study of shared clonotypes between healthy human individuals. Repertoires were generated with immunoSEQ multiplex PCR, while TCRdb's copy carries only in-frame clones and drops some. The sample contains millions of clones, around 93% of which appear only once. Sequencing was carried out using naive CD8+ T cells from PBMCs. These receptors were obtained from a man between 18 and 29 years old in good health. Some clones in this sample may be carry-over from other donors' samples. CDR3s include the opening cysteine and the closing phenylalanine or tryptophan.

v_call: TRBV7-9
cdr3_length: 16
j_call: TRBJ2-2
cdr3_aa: CASSLLGVGHTGELFF

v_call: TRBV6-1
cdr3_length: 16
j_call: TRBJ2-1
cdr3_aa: CASSEDEVLAYNEQFF

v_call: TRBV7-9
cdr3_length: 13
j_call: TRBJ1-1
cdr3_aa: CASSLEGDFGAFF

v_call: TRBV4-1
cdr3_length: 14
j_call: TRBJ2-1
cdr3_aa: CASSQWLGGGEQFF

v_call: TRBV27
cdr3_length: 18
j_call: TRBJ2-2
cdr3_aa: CASSLSSLAMVNTGELFF

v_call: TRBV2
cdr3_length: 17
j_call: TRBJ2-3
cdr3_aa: CANLGLAGGFSTDTQYF

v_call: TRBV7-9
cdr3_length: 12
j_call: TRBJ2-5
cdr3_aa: CASSLGIETQYF

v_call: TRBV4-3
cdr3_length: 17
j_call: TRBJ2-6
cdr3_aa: CASSQAPGGDGANVLTF

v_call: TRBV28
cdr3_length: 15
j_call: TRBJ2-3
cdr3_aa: CASSRGTLTTDTQYF

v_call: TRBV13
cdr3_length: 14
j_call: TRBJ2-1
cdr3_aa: CASSEKTSGREQFF

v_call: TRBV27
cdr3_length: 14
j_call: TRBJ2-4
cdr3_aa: CASRPLGPQNIQYF

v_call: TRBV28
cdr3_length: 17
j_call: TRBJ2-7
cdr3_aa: CASSPLRLAGGTYEQYF

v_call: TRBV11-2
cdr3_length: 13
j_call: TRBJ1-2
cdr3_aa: CASSLVRGRGYTF

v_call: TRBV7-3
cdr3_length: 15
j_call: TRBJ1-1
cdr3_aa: CASSSGWGMNTEAFF

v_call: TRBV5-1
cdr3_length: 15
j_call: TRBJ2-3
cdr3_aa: CASSIRDGFTDTQYF

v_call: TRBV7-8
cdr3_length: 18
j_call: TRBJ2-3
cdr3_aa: CASSLAPPLAGITDTQYF

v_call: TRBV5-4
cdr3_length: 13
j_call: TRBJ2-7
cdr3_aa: CASSVGGSYEQYF

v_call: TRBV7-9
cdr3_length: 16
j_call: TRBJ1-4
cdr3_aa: CASSSDGLGANEKLFF

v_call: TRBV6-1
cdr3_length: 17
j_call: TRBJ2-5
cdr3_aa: CASSDNSRGEWQETQYF

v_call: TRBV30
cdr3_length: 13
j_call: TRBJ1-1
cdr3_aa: CAWSLGRGTEAFF

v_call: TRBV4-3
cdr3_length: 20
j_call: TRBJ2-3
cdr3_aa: CASSQDVAGVGGGSTDTQYF

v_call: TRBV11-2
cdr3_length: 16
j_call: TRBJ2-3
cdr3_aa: CASSPRDLYVTDTQYF

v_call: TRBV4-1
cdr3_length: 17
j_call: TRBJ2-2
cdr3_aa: CASSQVTGVRTTGELFF

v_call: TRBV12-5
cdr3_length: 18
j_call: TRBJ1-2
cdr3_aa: CASGLAPSPGTGGYGYTF

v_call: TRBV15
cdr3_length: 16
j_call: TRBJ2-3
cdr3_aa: CATSRVASLTTDTQYF

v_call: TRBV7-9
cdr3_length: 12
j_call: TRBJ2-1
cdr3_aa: CASSPPGDEQFF

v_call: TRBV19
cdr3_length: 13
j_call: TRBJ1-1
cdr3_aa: CASSITPDSEAFF

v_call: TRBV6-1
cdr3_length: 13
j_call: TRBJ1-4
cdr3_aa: CASTGTGDEKLFF

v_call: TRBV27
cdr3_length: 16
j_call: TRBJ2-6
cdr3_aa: CASSARDRAGANVLTF

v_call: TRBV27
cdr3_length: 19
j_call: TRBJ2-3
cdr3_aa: CASSPGTSGILGMSDTQYF

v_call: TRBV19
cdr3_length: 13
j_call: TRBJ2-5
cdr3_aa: CASSTRVQETQYF

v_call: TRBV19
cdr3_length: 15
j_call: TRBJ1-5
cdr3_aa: CASSGQGISNQPQHF

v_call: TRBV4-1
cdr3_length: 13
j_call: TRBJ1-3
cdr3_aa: CASRLTLGDTIYF

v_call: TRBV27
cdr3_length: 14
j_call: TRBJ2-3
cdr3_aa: CASSLTLRADTQYF

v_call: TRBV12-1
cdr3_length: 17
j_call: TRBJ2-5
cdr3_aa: CASSFLWRAKNQETQYF

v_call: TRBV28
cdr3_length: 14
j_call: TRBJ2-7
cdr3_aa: CASSSRVTTYEQYF

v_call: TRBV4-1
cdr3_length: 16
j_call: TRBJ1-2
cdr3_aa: CASSQEQGVISYGYTF

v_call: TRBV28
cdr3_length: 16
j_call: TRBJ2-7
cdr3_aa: CASRIHQGDPTYEQYF

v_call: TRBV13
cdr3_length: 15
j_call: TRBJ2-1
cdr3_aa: CASSNTSGLYNEQFF

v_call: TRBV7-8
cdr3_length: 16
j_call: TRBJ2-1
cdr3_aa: CASSLGGGGWGNEQFF

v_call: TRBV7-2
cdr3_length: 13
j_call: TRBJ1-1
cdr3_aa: CASSLMDVAEAFF

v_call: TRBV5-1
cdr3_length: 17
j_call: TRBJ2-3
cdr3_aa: CASSFWAGGTSTDTQYF

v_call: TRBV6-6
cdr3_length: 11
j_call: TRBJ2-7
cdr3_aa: CASSISLEQYF

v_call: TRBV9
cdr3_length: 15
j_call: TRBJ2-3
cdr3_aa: CASSVAGGKTDTQYF